This is a list of T cell receptor beta chains from one sample in a study of control samples from healthy donors and cancer patients. Repertoires were generated with immunoSEQ multiplex PCR, while TCRdb's copy carries only in-frame clones and drops some. The data contain roughly 45,000 clones, approximately 83% of them singletons. The sample was PBMCs. These receptors were taken from a woman aged 50 to 65 with lung cancer. CDR3s leave out the opening cysteine and the closing phenylalanine or tryptophan.

cdr3_aa: ASSLQGSETQY
j_call: TRBJ2-5
v_call: TRBV12-3/TRBV12-4

cdr3_aa: ASSLRQNNRPSTDTQY
j_call: TRBJ2-3
v_call: TRBV27

cdr3_aa: ASSLGNNPIEQY
j_call: TRBJ2-7
v_call: TRBV7-2

cdr3_aa: ASSDLGKPQH
j_call: TRBJ1-5
v_call: TRBV6-2/TRBV6-3

cdr3_aa: ASSPKDITYNEQF
j_call: TRBJ2-1
v_call: TRBV9

cdr3_aa: SVEMSGTGGDTEEQF
j_call: TRBJ2-1
v_call: TRBV29-1

cdr3_aa: ASRYSKGGQGGEQF
j_call: TRBJ2-1
v_call: TRBV6-6

cdr3_aa: ASSVGQPAGLYGYT
j_call: TRBJ1-2
v_call: TRBV9

cdr3_aa: ASSLGPINSPLH
j_call: TRBJ1-6
v_call: TRBV5-8

cdr3_aa: ASSPQMGHLNTEAF
j_call: TRBJ1-1
v_call: TRBV27

cdr3_aa: ASSQLYEQY
j_call: TRBJ2-7
v_call: TRBV2

cdr3_aa: ASSRNTLTGNSPLH
j_call: TRBJ1-6
v_call: TRBV5-1

cdr3_aa: SVEHQNIQY
j_call: TRBJ2-4
v_call: TRBV29-1

cdr3_aa: ASSYEGAGTEAF
j_call: TRBJ1-1
v_call: TRBV6-5

cdr3_aa: ASSPTSGGVYEQY
j_call: TRBJ2-7
v_call: TRBV28

cdr3_aa: AWSHSGTIGNTIY
j_call: TRBJ1-3
v_call: TRBV30

cdr3_aa: ASSLDSRAQETQY
j_call: TRBJ2-5
v_call: TRBV5-1

cdr3_aa: ASSLASSRNEQF
j_call: TRBJ2-1
v_call: TRBV5-1

cdr3_aa: AGGQGGYGYT
j_call: TRBJ1-2
v_call: TRBV2

cdr3_aa: ATSEQTSGEETQY
j_call: TRBJ2-5
v_call: TRBV24-1

cdr3_aa: ASSLVPYTEAF
j_call: TRBJ1-1
v_call: TRBV5-4

cdr3_aa: ASSQDWERGQANEKLF
j_call: TRBJ1-4
v_call: TRBV4-2